This T cell receptor (beta chain) was found in a study of blood T cell repertoires in COVID-19. Study-level information: Acute-phase and convalescent COVID-19 samples originated in the United States, Italy and Spain.

TCRdb keeps only in-frame clones here, not all; method: immunoSEQ multiplex PCR. The sample lists 200,000 to 250,000 clones, over 65% occurring once. Residents of 24 US areas, aged about 18 to 89 years, made up the participants. With 2 bases clipped from V and 3 bases from J, the junction kept 6 bases outside the gene matches. The CDR3 extends over 15 amino acids. Germline CDR1 is SGHRS and CDR2 is YFSETQ. The sequence derives from a woman aged 55-70 years who had recovered from COVID-19. The gene calls are TRBV5-1 and TRBJ2-5; 8 nucleotides agree with TRBD1. The sequencing input was PBMCs or T cells enriched from blood (not recorded which). The DNA of the CDR3 is TGCGCCAGCAGCTTCGGACAGGGAGTTAAAGAGACCCAGTACTTC. Translated: CASSFGQGVKETQYF.